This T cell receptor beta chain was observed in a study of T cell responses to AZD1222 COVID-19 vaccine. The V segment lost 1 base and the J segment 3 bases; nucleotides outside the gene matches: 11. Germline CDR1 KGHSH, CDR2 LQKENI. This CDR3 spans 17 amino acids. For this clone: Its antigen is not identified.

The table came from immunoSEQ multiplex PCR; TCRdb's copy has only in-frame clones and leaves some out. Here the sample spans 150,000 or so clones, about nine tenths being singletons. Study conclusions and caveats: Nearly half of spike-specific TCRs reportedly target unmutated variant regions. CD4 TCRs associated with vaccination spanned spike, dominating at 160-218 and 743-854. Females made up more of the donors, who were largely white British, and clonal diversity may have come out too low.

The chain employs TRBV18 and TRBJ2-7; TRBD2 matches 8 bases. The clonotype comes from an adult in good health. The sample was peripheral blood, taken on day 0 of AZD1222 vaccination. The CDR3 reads CASSPLLLSGGNYEQYF. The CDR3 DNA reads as TGTGCCAGCTCACCACTTCTATTAAGCGGGGGAAACTACGAGCAGTACTTC.